The 17 T cell receptor beta chains presented below share a single source sample, sequenced in a study of blood T cell repertoires in COVID-19. Here immunoSEQ multiplex PCR was the method, and the copy in TCRdb shows in-frame clones only, minus some. The sample holds approximately 500,000 clones; 85% to 90% are singletons and the top ten take about 1.7%. Source material: PBMCs or T cells enriched from blood (not recorded which). The source is a middle-aged woman who had recovered from COVID-19.

This chain connects TRBV4-3 to TRBJ1-5, with D perhaps matching TRBD1 (5 bases). The CDR3 runs 14 residues. Germline lookup yields CDR1 LGHNA and CDR2 YSLEER. With 3 bases removed from V and 0 bases from J, the gap between germline ends came to 6 bases. CDR3 nucleotides: TGCGCCAGCAGCCAGACAGATAGCAATCAGCCCCAGCATTTT. It translates to CASSQTDSNQPQHF.

The chain employs TRBV23-1 and TRBJ1-3, with 10 bases identical to TRBD1. TRBV23-1 is sorted into the ORF group, with uncertain function. The J segment lost 0 bases and the V segment lost 1 base, leaving 15 bases of the junction unmatched. The CDR3 has 21 residues. CDR3 region: CASSQLPRTGGKELSGNTIYF. CDR3 bases: TGCGCCAGCAGTCAATTGCCCAGGACAGGGGGGAAAGAACTCTCTGGAAACACCATATATTTT.

The rearrangement uses TRBV7-9 and TRBJ2-1; TRBD2 might be the D (5 bases). CDR3 size: 14 residues. With 5 bases removed from V and 4 bases from J, the gap between germline ends came to 12 bases. Germline V gives CDR1 SEHNR, CDR2 FQNEAQ (reference sequence). The CDR3 loop reads CASSRRREYNEQFF. CDR3 coding DNA: TGTGCCAGCAGCCGTAGAAGGGAGTACAATGAGCAGTTCTTC.

The gene calls are TRBV7-2 and TRBJ1-2, with D possibly TRBD1 on 6 matching bases. V gave up 5 bases and J gave up 8 bases, with 15 bases separating them. Germline CDR1 reads SGHTA; CDR2 reads FQGNSA. This CDR3 spans 13 amino acids. The CDR3 bases are TGTGCCAGCAGCGAACAGGGCTATGGGGGCTACACCTTC. Amino acid sequence: CASSEQGYGGYTF.

This clone has a single count. This may come from a read error, since a much larger clone is one base off. In the same sample, other DNA sequences code for this CDR3. The chain has TRBV11-2 and TRBJ1-5, with no clear D. This CDR3 has 13 residues. Germline V CDR1 and CDR2: SGHAT, FQNNGV. Trimming pared 3 bases from V and 2 bases from J, leaving 5 bases between. The CDR3 sequence is CASSLSGNQPQHF. CDR3 nucleotides: TGTGCCAGCAGCTTGTCAGGCAATCAGCCCCAGCATTTT. Complete variable domain (other parts from reference TRBV11-2 and TRBJ1-5): EAGVAQSPRYKIIEKRQSVAFWCNPISGHATLYWYQQILGQGPKLLIQFQNNGVVDDSQLPKDRFSAERLKGVDSTLKIQPAKLEDSAVYLCASSLSGNQPQHFGDGTRLSIL.

CDR3 sequence (DNA): TGTGCCAGCAGCTTTTTGACGGCAGGGGGCAGGGAGACCCAGTACTTC. Translating gives CASSFLTAGGRETQYF. The V call is TRBV7-9, the J call TRBJ2-5; 8 bases line up with TRBD1. The germline V gene encodes CDR1 SEHNR and CDR2 FQNEAQ (reference sequence). The CDR3 is made up of 16 amino acids. The V and J ends lost 3 bases and 5 bases, in that order; junction bases with no gene match: 11. Based on the CDR3 plus reference TRBV7-9 and TRBJ2-5, the full variable domain is DTGVSQNPRHKITKRGQNVTFRCDPISEHNRLYWYRQTLGQGPEFLTYFQNEAQLEKSRLLSDRFSAERPKGSFSTLEIQRTEQGDSAMYLCASSFLTAGGRETQYFGPGTRLLVL.

The J gene is TRBJ2-1, the V gene TRBV5-1, with TRBD1 identical over 7 bases. The V gene end was trimmed by 2 bases and the J gene end by 1 base; junction bases not matched to a gene: 6. The CDR3 has 16 residues. Germline V CDR1 and CDR2: SGHRS, YFSETQ. The CDR3 region is CASSFETGLSYNEQFF. Here the CDR3 DNA reads TGCGCCAGCAGCTTTGAGACAGGGTTATCCTACAATGAGCAGTTCTTC. The full variable domain, completed using reference TRBV5-1 and TRBJ2-1, is KAGVTQTPRYLIKTRGQQVTLSCSPISGHRSVSWYQQTPGQGLQFLFEYFSETQRNKGNFPGRFSGRQFSNSRSEMNVSTLELGDSALYLCASSFETGLSYNEQFFGPGTRLTVL.

The rearrangement links TRBV9 to TRBJ1-1; D is perhaps TRBD1 (6 bases). Trimming left V 2 bases short and J 4 bases short, with 15 bases between. This CDR3 comprises 15 residues. The germline CDR1 and CDR2 sequences are SGDLS and YYNGEE. Here the CDR3 DNA reads TGTGCCAGCAGCGTTTCAGGGGTGACGGGCACTGAAGCTTTCTTT. As protein: CASSVSGVTGTEAFF.

V and J are TRBV6-5 and TRBJ2-1; 8 bases fit TRBD1. CDR1 MNHEY and CDR2 SVGAGI come from the germline V gene. The CDR3 runs 15 residues. Losses at the gene ends were 6 bases for V and 7 bases for J; bases not matched to a gene: 11. The CDR3 spells CASSDRRDRRNEQFF. CDR3 sequence (DNA): TGTGCCAGCAGCGATCGTCGGGACAGGCGTAATGAGCAGTTCTTC.

The V and J genes are TRBV2 and TRBJ2-2, with a weak D call TRBD2 (5 bases). From germline, CDR1 is SNHLY and CDR2 FYNNEI. V lost 8 bases, J lost 2 bases, and 12 bases lay in between. This CDR3 is built from 14 residues. CDR3 nucleotides: TGTGCCAGCGGGAGTGCCCTTAACACCGGGGAGCTGTTTTTT. This codes for CASGSALNTGELFF.

This clone turned up a few times. The genes are TRBV6-2 or TRBV6-3 and TRBJ2-7; D is unclear. Germline V CDR1 and CDR2: MNHEY, SVGEGT. The CDR3 is 12 residues long. Trimming took off 5 bases at V and 4 bases at J, with 9 bases between the two ends. The CDR3 DNA reads as TGTGCCAGCAGTCAAAGTCGGTACGAGCAGTACTTC. This gives the protein CASSQSRYEQYF.

The gene calls are TRBV5-1 and TRBJ2-5; D is uncertain. The CDR3 covers 14 residues. The germline V and J ends were trimmed by 2 bases and 1 base, with 9 bases remaining between them. The germline CDR1 and CDR2 sequences are SGHRS and YFSETQ. The CDR3 here is CASSFGYSQETQYF. CDR3 bases: TGCGCCAGCAGCTTTGGGTACAGCCAAGAGACCCAGTACTTC.

The CDR3 spells CASGTGTQETQYF. The CDR3 nucleotides are TGTGCTAGTGGGACAGGGACCCAAGAGACCCAGTACTTC. The chain uses TRBV12-5 and TRBJ2-5; 7 nucleotides line up with TRBD1. CDR1 and CDR2 (germline): LGHNT, FRNRAP. V shed 6 bases and J 1 base; nucleotides not matched to a gene: 2. The CDR3 length is 13 residues.

The CDR3 protein is CASSETGGRFAFF. Written as DNA, the CDR3 is TGCGCCAGCAGTGAAACCGGTGGCAGGTTTGCTTTCTTT. V gene TRBV10-1 combines with J gene TRBJ1-1; D gene unclear. The CDR3 is made up of 13 amino acids. Germline V gives CDR1 WNHNN, CDR2 SYGVQD (reference sequence). V shed 3 bases and J shed 11 bases, with 16 bases lying between them.

The V gene is TRBV7-8, the J gene TRBJ2-2; perhaps TRBD2 as D (6 bases). The CDR3 has 15 amino acids. Looked up from germline, CDR1 is SGHVS and CDR2 is FQNEAQ. Between the trimmed V and J ends, which lost 3 bases and 3 bases, there was a span of 11 bases. The CDR3 DNA sequence: TGTGCCAGCAGCTTTCGGGAGCGAGACACCGGGGAGCTGTTTTTT. Translating it yields CASSFRERDTGELFF.

This rearrangement joins TRBV29-1 to TRBJ2-1, with 8 bases fitting TRBD2. The CDR3 length is 16 residues. Trimming at V came to 2 bases and at J to 0 bases, leaving 6 bases not matched to a gene. Germline V gives CDR1 SQVTM, CDR2 ANQGSEA. The CDR3: CSVEPRGGSSYNEQFF. CDR3 DNA: TGCAGCGTTGAACCCCGCGGGGGGAGCTCCTACAATGAGCAGTTCTTC.

This chain joins TRBV18 and TRBJ1-1; D is possibly TRBD1 (5 bases). The germline V gene has CDR1 KGHSH and CDR2 LQKENI. The CDR3 consists of 14 residues. Trimming shortened V by 6 bases and J by 1 base, and 12 bases separated the two germline ends. The CDR3 DNA reads TGTGCCAGCTCCGGCGGCGACAGGAACACTGAAGCTTTCTTT. Translating gives CASSGGDRNTEAFF.